This TCR beta chain emerged from a study of blood T cells in healthy people across ages. V dropped 5 bases and J dropped 11 bases, with 27 bases sitting between them. The CDR3 loop spans 16 amino acids. Alongside a J-beta primer mix, a sample-barcoded 5' primer served in a second PCR lasting roughly 6 to 11 cycles. TCRdb itself ran the 5' RACE reads through MiXCR, one entry per CDR3 protein. This table has 1.2 million to 1.5 million distinct CDR3 sequences, 55% to 75% appearing once. The chain links TRBV12-3 or TRBV12-4 to TRBJ2-5; D is perhaps TRBD1 or TRBD2 (5 bases each). This receptor was identified in a man younger than 35 in good health. Sequencing was performed on blood. The CDR3 nucleotides read TGTGCCAGCAGTCCGATAAGGGACCGTCCAAAAATGGGGCAGTACTTC. This gives the protein CASSPIRDRPKMGQYF.